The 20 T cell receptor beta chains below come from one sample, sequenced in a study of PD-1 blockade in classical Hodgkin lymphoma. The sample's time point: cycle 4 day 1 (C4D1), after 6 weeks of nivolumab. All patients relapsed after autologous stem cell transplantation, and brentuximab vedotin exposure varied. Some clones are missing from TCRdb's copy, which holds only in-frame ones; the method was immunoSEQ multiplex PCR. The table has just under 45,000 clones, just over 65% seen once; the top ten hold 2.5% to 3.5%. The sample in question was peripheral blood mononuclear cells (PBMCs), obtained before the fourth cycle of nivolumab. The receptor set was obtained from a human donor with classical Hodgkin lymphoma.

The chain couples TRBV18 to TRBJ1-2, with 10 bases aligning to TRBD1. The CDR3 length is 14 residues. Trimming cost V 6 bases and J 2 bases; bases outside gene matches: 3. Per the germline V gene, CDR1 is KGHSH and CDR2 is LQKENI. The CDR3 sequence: CASSRDRGNYGYTF. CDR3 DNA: TGTGCCAGCTCCCGGGACAGGGGAAACTATGGCTACACCTTC.

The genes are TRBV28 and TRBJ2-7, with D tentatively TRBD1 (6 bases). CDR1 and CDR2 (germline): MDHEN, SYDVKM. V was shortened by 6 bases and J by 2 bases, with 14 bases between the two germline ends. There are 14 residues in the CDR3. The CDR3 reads CASRATGYTYEQYF. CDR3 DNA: TGTGCCAGCAGAGCTACAGGGTACACCTACGAGCAGTACTTC. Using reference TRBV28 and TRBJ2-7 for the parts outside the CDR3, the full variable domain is DVKVTQSSRYLVKRTGEKVFLECVQDMDHENMFWYRQDPGLGLRLIYFSYDVKMKEKGDIPEGYSVSREKKERFSLILESASTNQTSMYLCASRATGYTYEQYFGPGTRLTVT.

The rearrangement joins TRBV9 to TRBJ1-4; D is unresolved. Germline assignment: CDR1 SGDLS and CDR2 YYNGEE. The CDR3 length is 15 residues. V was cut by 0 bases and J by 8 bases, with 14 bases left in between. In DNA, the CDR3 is TGTGCCAGCAGCGTAGCTGGCAACCCCGGGGAAAAACTGTTTTTT. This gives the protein CASSVAGNPGEKLFF.

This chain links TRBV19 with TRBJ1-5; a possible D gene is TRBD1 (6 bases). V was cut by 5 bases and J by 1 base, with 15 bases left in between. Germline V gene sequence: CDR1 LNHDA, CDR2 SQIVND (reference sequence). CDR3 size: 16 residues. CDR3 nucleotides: TGTGCCAGTAGTTTTTCCCGGACAGCCAGCAATCAGCCCCAGCATTTT. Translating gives CASSFSRTASNQPQHF.

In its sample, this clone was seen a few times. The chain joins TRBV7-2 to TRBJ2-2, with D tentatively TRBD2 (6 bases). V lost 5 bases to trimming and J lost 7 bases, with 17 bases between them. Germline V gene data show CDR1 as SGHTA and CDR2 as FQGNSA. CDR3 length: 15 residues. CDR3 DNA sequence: TGTGCCAGCAGCCGCCTCGGGACTTTGGGCGGGGAGCTGTTTTTT. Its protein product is CASSRLGTLGGELFF.

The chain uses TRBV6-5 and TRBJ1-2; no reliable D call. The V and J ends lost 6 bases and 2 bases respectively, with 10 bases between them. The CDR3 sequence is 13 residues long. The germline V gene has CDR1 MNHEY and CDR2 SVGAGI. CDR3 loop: CASSSGSNYGYTF. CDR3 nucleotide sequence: TGTGCCAGCAGCTCCGGGTCCAACTATGGCTACACCTTC.

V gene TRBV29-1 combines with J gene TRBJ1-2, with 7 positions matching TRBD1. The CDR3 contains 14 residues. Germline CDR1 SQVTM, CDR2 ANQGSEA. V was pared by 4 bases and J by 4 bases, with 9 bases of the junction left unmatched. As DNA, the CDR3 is TGCAGCGTTGGTGGACAGGTCGGAATCTATGGCTACACCTTC. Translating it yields CSVGGQVGIYGYTF.

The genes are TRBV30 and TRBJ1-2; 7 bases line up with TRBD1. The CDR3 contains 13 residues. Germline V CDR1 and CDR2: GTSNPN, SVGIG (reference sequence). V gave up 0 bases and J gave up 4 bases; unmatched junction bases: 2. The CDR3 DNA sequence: TGTGCCTGGAGTGTCCCAGGGGGCTATGGCTACACCTTC. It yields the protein CAWSVPGGYGYTF.

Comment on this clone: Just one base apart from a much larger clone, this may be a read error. The CDR3 reads CASSLANEQYF. CDR3 DNA: TGTGCCAGCAGCTTAGCGAACGAGCAGTACTTC. This sequence joins TRBV7-8 and TRBJ2-7; D ambiguous. Germline CDR1 and CDR2: SGHVS and FQNEAQ. This CDR3 has 11 residues. Trimming removed 0 bases from V and 5 bases from J, with 2 bases in between.

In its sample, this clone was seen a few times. CDR3 sequence: CASSLGLPGPTEAFF. CDR3 nucleotide sequence: TGTGCCAGCAGCTTAGGTCTCCCGGGGCCCACTGAAGCTTTCTTT. V and J are TRBV7-2 and TRBJ1-1, with D maybe TRBD1 (5 bases). Trimming removed 1 base at V and 4 bases at J, with 13 bases between. The CDR3 runs to 15 residues. Per germline, CDR1 SGHTA and CDR2 FQGNSA.

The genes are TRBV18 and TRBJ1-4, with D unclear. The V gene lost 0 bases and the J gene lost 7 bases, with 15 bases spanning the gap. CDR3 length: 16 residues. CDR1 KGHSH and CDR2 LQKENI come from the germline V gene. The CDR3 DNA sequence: TGTGCCAGCTCACCACCTTCCCCGAGTGCGGGTGAAAAACTGTTTTTT. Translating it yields CASSPPSPSAGEKLFF.

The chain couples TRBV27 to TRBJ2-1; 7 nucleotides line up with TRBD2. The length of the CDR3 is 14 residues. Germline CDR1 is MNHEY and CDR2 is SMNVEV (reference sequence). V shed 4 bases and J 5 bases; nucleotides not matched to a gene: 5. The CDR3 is CASSWGGEHNEQFF. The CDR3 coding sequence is TGTGCCAGCAGTTGGGGGGGAGAGCACAATGAGCAGTTCTTC.

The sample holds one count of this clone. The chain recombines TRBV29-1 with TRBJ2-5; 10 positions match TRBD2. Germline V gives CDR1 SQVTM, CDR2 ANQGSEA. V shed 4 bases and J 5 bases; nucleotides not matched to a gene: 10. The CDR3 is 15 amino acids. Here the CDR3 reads CSVGNSGGLGETQYF. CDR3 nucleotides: TGCAGCGTTGGGAATAGCGGGGGGTTGGGGGAGACCCAGTACTTC.

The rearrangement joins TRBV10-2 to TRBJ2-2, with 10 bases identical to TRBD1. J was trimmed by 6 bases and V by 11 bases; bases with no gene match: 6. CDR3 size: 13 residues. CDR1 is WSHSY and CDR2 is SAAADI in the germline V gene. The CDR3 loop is CASEDRGAGELFF. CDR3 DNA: TGCGCCTCCGAGGACAGGGGGGCCGGGGAGCTGTTTTTT.

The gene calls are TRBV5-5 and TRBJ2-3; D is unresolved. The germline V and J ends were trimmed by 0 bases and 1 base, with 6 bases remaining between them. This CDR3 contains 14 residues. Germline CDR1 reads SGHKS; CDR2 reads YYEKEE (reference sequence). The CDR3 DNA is TGTGCCAGCAGCTTGGGGCTTGGCACAGATACGCAGTATTTT. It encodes CASSLGLGTDTQYF.

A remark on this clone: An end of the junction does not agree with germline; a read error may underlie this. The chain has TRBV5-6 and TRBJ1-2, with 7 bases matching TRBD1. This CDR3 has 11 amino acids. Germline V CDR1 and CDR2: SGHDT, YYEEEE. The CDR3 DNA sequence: TGTGCCAGCAGCGCGGACAGGTTAAACGCCTTC. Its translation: CASSADRLNAF. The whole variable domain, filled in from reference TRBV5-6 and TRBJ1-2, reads DAGVTQSPTHLIKTRGQQVTLRCSPKSGHDTVSWYQQALGQGPQFIFQYYEEEERQRGNFPDRFSGHQFPNYSSELNVNALLLGDSALYLCASSADRLNAFGSGTRLTVV.

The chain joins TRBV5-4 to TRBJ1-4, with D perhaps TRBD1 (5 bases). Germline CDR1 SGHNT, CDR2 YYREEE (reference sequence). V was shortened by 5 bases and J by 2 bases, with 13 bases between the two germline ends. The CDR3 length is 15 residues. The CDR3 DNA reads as TGTGCCAGCAGTATGGAGGGGCGGACTAATGAAAAACTGTTTTTT. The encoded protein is CASSMEGRTNEKLFF.

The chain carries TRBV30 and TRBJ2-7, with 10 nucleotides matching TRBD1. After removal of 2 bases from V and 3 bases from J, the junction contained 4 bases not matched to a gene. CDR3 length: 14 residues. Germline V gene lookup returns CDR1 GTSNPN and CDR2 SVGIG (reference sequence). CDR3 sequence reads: CAWSPTGGVYEQYF. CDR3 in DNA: TGTGCCTGGAGTCCGACAGGGGGCGTCTACGAGCAGTACTTC.

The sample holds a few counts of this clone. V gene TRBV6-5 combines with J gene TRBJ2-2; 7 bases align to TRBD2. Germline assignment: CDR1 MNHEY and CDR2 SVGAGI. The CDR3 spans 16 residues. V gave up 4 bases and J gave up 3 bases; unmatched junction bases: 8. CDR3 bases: TGTGCCAGCAGTTTTGTGACTAGCCCCGACACCGGGGAGCTGTTTTTT. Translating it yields CASSFVTSPDTGELFF.

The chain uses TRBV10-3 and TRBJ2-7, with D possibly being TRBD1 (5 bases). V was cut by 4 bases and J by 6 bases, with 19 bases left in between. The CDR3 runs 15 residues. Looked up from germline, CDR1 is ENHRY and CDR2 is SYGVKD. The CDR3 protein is CAISVRQSLVSEQYF. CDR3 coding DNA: TGTGCCATCAGTGTCAGACAGTCTCTGGTCTCCGAGCAGTACTTC.